This entry concerns a single T cell receptor (beta chain). Per the authors' pipeline: Amplification of reference gene primers provided the estimated nucleated cell counts. Profiled with immunoSEQ multiplex PCR; TCRdb holds only in-frame clones, not every one. The V and J calls and the clone size are those of that table, but D and trimming were determined from the DNA. Of around 81,000 clones listed, 70% to 90% are singletons. Germline CDR1 is MGHDK and CDR2 is SYGVNS. The CDR3 is 11 residues long. V lost 1 base and J lost 6, with 4 bases in between. These data come from a study of blood T cell repertoires in COVID-19. Study overall: Samples came from the United States, Italy and Spain, spanning acute and convalescent COVID-19. In each case, the material was cDNA or gDNA derived from T cells, B-cell-depleted T cells, or PBMCs.

Sequencing was carried out using peripheral blood. The chain couples TRBV25-1 to TRBJ2-7; D not resolved. The sequence was collected from a man between 70 and 80 years old with acute or convalescent COVID-19. CDR3 residues: CASSEFSEQYF. The DNA of the CDR3 is TGTGCCAGCAGTGAATTCTCCGAGCAGTACTTC.